This is a list of T cell receptor beta chains from one sample in a study of blood T cell repertoires in COVID-19. Here immunoSEQ multiplex PCR was the method, and the copy in TCRdb shows in-frame clones only, minus some. The sample holds about 61,000 clones, around 89% seen once. The source material was peripheral blood. These receptors were collected from a human donor in a cohort sampled during active COVID-19. CDR3s include the opening cysteine and the closing phenylalanine or tryptophan. The D gene is left open where the match is weak. Size is omitted from some rows. Given values are once, few, many or a class for expanded clones.

D: NA
V: TRBV10-1
size: NA
J: TRBJ2-7
CDR3: CASSDGGSNEQYF
DNA: TGCGCCAGCAGTGATGGGGGCTCCAACGAGCAGTACTTC

D: NA
V: TRBV5-1
size: NA
J: TRBJ1-4
CDR3: CASSGGEENEKLFF
DNA: TGCGCCAGCAGCGGGGGGGAGGAAAATGAAAAACTGTTTTTT

D: NA
V: TRBV6-5
size: NA
J: TRBJ1-5
CDR3: CASRKGGAGQPQHF
DNA: TGTGCCAGCAGGAAAGGGGGGGCGGGTCAGCCCCAGCATTTT

D: NA
V: TRBV5-8
size: once
J: TRBJ2-5
CDR3: CASSLGLTGLEETQYF
DNA: TGTGCCAGCAGCTTGGGTCTAACAGGGCTCGAAGAGACCCAGTACTTC

D: NA
V: TRBV5-4
size: NA
J: TRBJ2-7
CDR3: CASSLVAGKEQYF
DNA: TGTGCCAGCAGCTTGGTGGCAGGGAAGGAGCAGTACTTC

D: NA
V: TRBV27
size: NA
J: TRBJ2-6
CDR3: CASSLEIPGANVLTF
DNA: TGTGCCAGCAGTTTAGAGATTCCTGGGGCCAACGTCCTGACTTTC

D: NA
V: TRBV19
size: once
J: TRBJ1-1
CDR3: CASRTTMNTEAFF
DNA: TGTGCCAGTAGGACAACCATGAACACTGAAGCTTTCTTT

D: NA
V: TRBV7-8
size: NA
J: TRBJ2-5
CDR3: CASSLVGVQPADTQYF
DNA: TGTGCCAGCAGCTTAGTAGGGGTTCAGCCGGCAGACACCCAGTACTTC

D: NA
V: TRBV4-3
size: few
J: TRBJ2-7
CDR3: CASSHQQGGPNYEQYF
DNA: TGCGCCAGCAGCCATCAACAGGGAGGGCCCAACTACGAGCAGTACTTC

D: NA
V: TRBV19
size: NA
J: TRBJ1-1
CDR3: CATKQGGWTEAFF
DNA: TGTGCCACCAAGCAGGGAGGTTGGACTGAAGCTTTCTTT

D: NA
V: TRBV7-8
size: NA
J: TRBJ1-5
CDR3: CASSLAILAEHSNQPQHF
DNA: TGTGCCAGCAGCTTAGCTATTTTGGCAGAACATAGCAATCAGCCCCAGCATTTT

D: NA
V: TRBV7-9
size: few
J: TRBJ2-7
CDR3: CASSPRLSYEQYF
DNA: TGTGCCAGCAGTCCGCGCCTTTCCTACGAGCAGTACTTC

D: NA
V: TRBV7-9
size: NA
J: TRBJ2-7
CDR3: CASSLANSKYYEQYF
DNA: TGTGCCAGCAGCTTAGCGAACTCCAAATACTACGAGCAGTACTTC

D: NA
V: TRBV6-5
size: NA
J: TRBJ1-5
CDR3: CATHGTQGGNQPQHF
DNA: TGTGCCACCCATGGGACACAGGGCGGCAATCAGCCCCAGCATTTT

D: TRBD2
V: TRBV2
size: NA
J: TRBJ2-5
CDR3: CASSDPLATSGGGETQYF
DNA: TGTGCCAGCAGTGACCCGCTCGCGACTAGCGGGGGTGGTGAGACCCAGTACTTC

D: TRBD1
V: TRBV7-2
size: NA
J: TRBJ1-6
CDR3: CASSTRTGRAGSPLHF
DNA: TGTGCCAGCAGCACCCGGACAGGCCGTGCGGGCTCACCCCTCCACTTT

D: NA
V: TRBV10-2
size: NA
J: TRBJ2-2
CDR3: CASSDRVAMNTGELFF
DNA: TGCGCCAGCAGTGATCGAGTCGCTATGAACACCGGGGAGCTGTTTTTT

D: TRBD2
V: TRBV7-2
size: NA
J: TRBJ2-5
CDR3: CASQSKFGGSIPRQETQYF
DNA: TGTGCCAGCCAAAGCAAGTTTGGCGGGAGTATCCCGCGACAAGAGACCCAGTACTTC

D: NA
V: TRBV3-1/TRBV3-2
size: once
J: TRBJ1-2
CDR3: CASSNSGGYTF
DNA: TGTGCCAGCAGCAACAGTGGGGGCTACACCTTC

D: TRBD2
V: TRBV7-9
size: NA
J: TRBJ2-1
CDR3: CASSPVGLAGGNEQFF
DNA: TGTGCCAGCAGCCCCGTCGGACTAGCGGGGGGCAATGAGCAGTTCTTC

D: TRBD2
V: TRBV12-5
size: NA
J: TRBJ2-1
CDR3: CASGLVRQAGASLYNEQFF
DNA: TGTGCTAGTGGTTTGGTACGGCAAGCGGGAGCCTCTCTCTACAATGAGCAGTTCTTC

D: NA
V: TRBV9
size: NA
J: TRBJ1-6
CDR3: CASSAYGGQDGSPLHF
DNA: TGTGCCAGCAGCGCTTACGGGGGTCAGGATGGTTCACCCCTCCACTTT

D: NA
V: TRBV6-2/TRBV6-3
size: NA
J: TRBJ1-1
CDR3: CASSYGDNTEAFF
DNA: TGTGCCAGCAGTTATGGAGACAACACTGAAGCTTTCTTT

D: TRBD2
V: TRBV7-9
size: once
J: TRBJ2-7
CDR3: CASSPPWGGSYEQYF
DNA: TGTGCCAGCAGCCCCCCGTGGGGGGGCTCCTACGAGCAGTACTTC

D: TRBD2
V: TRBV14
size: few
J: TRBJ2-1
CDR3: CASSPKVGGRGFF
DNA: TGTGCCAGCAGCCCTAAGGTCGGGGGGAGAGGGTTCTTC

D: TRBD1
V: TRBV25-1
size: NA
J: TRBJ1-1
CDR3: CASSDQGGTEAFF
DNA: TGTGCCAGCAGTGATCAGGGGGGTACTGAAGCTTTCTTT

D: TRBD2
V: TRBV28
size: NA
J: TRBJ2-7
CDR3: CATEGTSGYEQYF
DNA: TGTGCCACTGAAGGAACTAGCGGCTACGAGCAGTACTTC

D: NA
V: TRBV7-9
size: NA
J: TRBJ2-3
CDR3: CASSRAGSDTQYF
DNA: TGTGCCAGCAGCCGGGCGGGTTCAGATACGCAGTATTTT

D: NA
V: TRBV28
size: NA
J: TRBJ1-6
CDR3: CASKLQGGSPLHF
DNA: TGTGCCAGCAAGCTCCAAGGAGGTTCACCCCTCCACTTT

D: NA
V: TRBV3-1/TRBV3-2
size: NA
J: TRBJ1-2
CDR3: CASSDRPYGYTF
DNA: TGTGCCAGCAGTGACAGACCCTATGGCTACACCTTC

D: NA
V: TRBV19
size: NA
J: TRBJ2-2
CDR3: CASSMTIEIGLQPGELFF
DNA: TGTGCCAGTAGTATGACTATTGAGATCGGGTTACAACCCGGGGAGCTGTTTTTT

D: TRBD2
V: TRBV9
size: NA
J: TRBJ2-1
CDR3: CASSPSGEYNEQFF
DNA: TGTGCCAGCAGCCCAAGCGGGGAATACAATGAGCAGTTCTTC

D: TRBD1
V: TRBV4-3
size: NA
J: TRBJ2-7
CDR3: CASSNSGTGGWKQYF
DNA: TGCGCCAGCAGCAACTCGGGGACAGGGGGCTGGAAGCAGTACTTC

D: NA
V: TRBV2
size: NA
J: TRBJ2-5
CDR3: CASRNRERETQYF
DNA: TGTGCCAGCAGGAACAGGGAGAGGGAGACCCAGTACTTC

D: NA
V: TRBV5-6
size: NA
J: TRBJ1-1
CDR3: CASSPGDIRYTEAFF
DNA: TGTGCCAGCAGCCCCGGGGACATTAGGTACACTGAAGCTTTCTTT

D: NA
V: TRBV4-2
size: NA
J: TRBJ2-5
CDR3: CASSQEGTSLETQYF
DNA: TGTGCCAGCAGCCAAGAGGGGACTTCCCTAGAGACCCAGTACTTC

D: TRBD1
V: TRBV10-1
size: NA
J: TRBJ2-7
CDR3: CASFRGTGGPYEQYF
DNA: TGCGCCAGCTTCCGTGGGACAGGGGGTCCCTACGAGCAGTACTTC

D: TRBD1
V: TRBV5-6
size: NA
J: TRBJ1-1
CDR3: CASSLGETGAAEAFF
DNA: TGTGCCAGCAGCTTGGGGGAGACAGGGGCGGCTGAAGCTTTCTTT

D: NA
V: TRBV5-6
size: NA
J: TRBJ1-4
CDR3: CASSLAGGAGEKLFF
DNA: TGTGCCAGCAGCTTGGCCGGAGGGGCGGGCGAAAAACTGTTTTTT

D: TRBD2
V: TRBV9
size: NA
J: TRBJ2-5
CDR3: CASSVGSGGEETQYF
DNA: TGTGCCAGCAGCGTAGGAAGCGGGGGGGAGGAGACCCAGTACTTC

D: NA
V: TRBV28
size: NA
J: TRBJ1-1
CDR3: CASTPTGPTTEAFF
DNA: TGTGCCAGCACCCCGACAGGCCCAACCACTGAAGCTTTCTTT

D: NA
V: TRBV25-1
size: NA
J: TRBJ2-5
CDR3: CASSERTVGVKETQYF
DNA: TGTGCCAGCAGTGAGCGGACAGTGGGGGTGAAGGAGACCCAGTACTTC

D: TRBD1
V: TRBV2
size: NA
J: TRBJ1-1
CDR3: CASSEAGSQGGPEAFF
DNA: TGTGCCAGCAGTGAAGCTGGTTCACAGGGGGGTCCTGAAGCTTTCTTT

D: NA
V: TRBV10-3
size: NA
J: TRBJ1-5
CDR3: CATQRSTNQPQHF
DNA: TGTGCCACTCAGCGGAGCACCAATCAGCCCCAGCATTTT

D: TRBD2
V: TRBV7-6
size: NA
J: TRBJ2-1
CDR3: CASSQTSGPNNEQFF
DNA: TGTGCCAGCAGCCAAACTAGCGGCCCGAACAATGAGCAGTTCTTC

D: TRBD1
V: TRBV5-1
size: NA
J: TRBJ1-6
CDR3: CASSWGQGANSPLHF
DNA: TGCGCCAGCAGCTGGGGACAGGGGGCGAATTCACCCCTCCACTTT

D: NA
V: TRBV4-1
size: NA
J: TRBJ2-5
CDR3: CASSHPGRGQSETQYF
DNA: TGCGCCAGCAGCCATCCCGGGAGGGGGCAATCGGAGACCCAGTACTTC

D: TRBD2
V: TRBV13
size: NA
J: TRBJ2-3
CDR3: CASSLVRGSGGPLSTDTQYF
DNA: TGTGCCAGCAGCTTAGTTCGGGGCTCGGGGGGACCTCTTAGCACAGATACGCAGTATTTT

D: NA
V: TRBV5-4
size: NA
J: TRBJ2-2
CDR3: CASSLSTGELFF
DNA: TGTGCCAGCAGCCTGAGTACCGGGGAGCTGTTTTTT

D: TRBD1
V: TRBV7-3
size: NA
J: TRBJ2-3
CDR3: CASSSGTGESDTQYF
DNA: TGTGCCAGCAGCTCCGGGACAGGGGAGTCGGATACGCAGTATTTT

D: NA
V: TRBV19
size: NA
J: TRBJ1-3
CDR3: CASSGSGNTIYF
DNA: TGTGCCAGCTCAGGGTCTGGAAACACCATATATTTT

D: NA
V: TRBV6-2/TRBV6-3
size: NA
J: TRBJ2-7
CDR3: CASSYATDRTFSYEQYF
DNA: TGTGCCAGCAGTTACGCTACAGACAGGACTTTCTCCTACGAGCAGTACTTC

D: NA
V: TRBV29-1
size: NA
J: TRBJ1-2
CDR3: CSVDVGVNGYTF
DNA: TGCAGCGTTGATGTAGGGGTCAATGGCTACACCTTC

D: TRBD1
V: TRBV14
size: once
J: TRBJ1-1
CDR3: CASSITGDTEAFF
DNA: TGTGCCAGCAGCATTACAGGGGACACTGAAGCTTTCTTT

D: TRBD1
V: TRBV19
size: NA
J: TRBJ1-1
CDR3: CASTPTGGASTEAFF
DNA: TGTGCCAGTACCCCGACAGGGGGCGCATCAACTGAAGCTTTCTTT

D: TRBD2
V: TRBV9
size: NA
J: TRBJ2-3
CDR3: CASSASGGALTTDTQYF
DNA: TGTGCCAGCAGCGCCAGCGGGGGGGCCTTAACCACAGATACGCAGTATTTT